Following are 8 T cell receptor beta chains from one sample sequenced in a study of post-analysis software for immune sequencing data. Broader study findings: Roughly 5 TRBV segments occurring more often in patients than controls included TRBV5-6, TRBV5-1 and TRBV20-1.

These receptors have no known antigen. Unique molecular identifiers were built into the TCR beta cDNA libraries. MiXCR, run by TCRdb on the PCR reads, gives a single entry per CDR3 protein. The repertoire consists of fewer than 550,000 distinct CDR3 sequences, with roughly 34% occurring once and the leading ten covering around 6.1%. Sequencing input: blood. Source of these receptors: a girl aged 2-17 years with multiple sclerosis.

The CDR3 here is CASSFRRQVSYNEQFF. For the CDR3, the DNA is TGTGCCAGCAGCTTTCGGCGGCAGGTCTCCTACAATGAGCAGTTCTTC. The chain recombines TRBV11-2 with TRBJ2-1; D call uncertain. This CDR3 region has 16 residues. V dropped 3 bases and J dropped 0 bases, with 12 bases sitting between them. Per germline, CDR1 SGHAT and CDR2 FQNNGV.

This clonotype was seen only a few times. Here the CDR3 reads CSAGGGTGGEKLFF. For the CDR3, the DNA is TGCAGCGCCGGAGGTGGGACAGGGGGTGAAAAACTGTTTTTT. The chain carries TRBV29-1 and TRBJ1-4; 11 bases are a match to TRBD1. Germline CDR1 reads SQVTM; CDR2 reads ANQGSEA. With V trimmed by 7 bases and J by 7 bases, 8 bases remained unmatched. The CDR3 extends over 14 amino acids.

CDR3 sequence (DNA): TGTGCCATCAGTGAGTCTGAAGGCAGTGAGCAGTTCTTC. Protein sequence: CAISESEGSEQFF. The chain has TRBV10-3 and TRBJ2-1; D gene unclear. Germline V gives CDR1 ENHRY, CDR2 SYGVKD. V gave up 0 bases and J gave up 9 bases, with 9 bases separating them. This CDR3 is 13 amino acids long.

The V call is TRBV6-5, the J call TRBJ2-3; the D gene is possibly TRBD2 (6 bases). The V end lost 5 bases, the J end lost 2 bases, and 14 bases lay between the germline ends. The CDR3 covers 15 residues. Germline CDR1 reads MNHEY; CDR2 reads SVGAGI. This CDR3 is CASSRLGGPTDTQYF. As DNA, the CDR3 is TGTGCCAGCAGTCGACTAGGAGGCCCCACAGATACGCAGTATTTT.

The chain combines TRBV24-1 with TRBJ2-5; no clear D gene. The CDR3 consists of 13 residues. V lost 3 bases and J 5 bases, leaving 9 bases between the germline ends. Germline assignment: CDR1 KGHDR and CDR2 SFDVKD. CDR3 DNA: TGTGCCACCAGTGATGGGGTGGAGGAGACCCAGTACTTC. Its protein product is CATSDGVEETQYF.

This clonotype was counted at least ten times. This rearrangement joins TRBV5-1 to TRBJ1-2; no clear D. The CDR3 is made up of 13 amino acids. The V gene's germline CDR1 is SGHRS and CDR2 YFSETQ. The V and J ends lost 0 bases and 4 bases respectively, with 7 bases between them. In DNA, the CDR3 is TGCGCCAGCAGCTTGGAAGGGTTCTATGGCTACACCTTC. Amino acids: CASSLEGFYGYTF.

CDR3: CASSQPSGGSGEQFF. Written as DNA, the CDR3 is TGTGCCAGCAGCCAACCCAGCGGGGGGTCGGGGGAGCAGTTCTTC. This chain uses TRBV3-1 with TRBJ2-1, with TRBD2 matching 9 bases. The CDR3 is 15 amino acids. With V trimmed by 2 bases and J by 10 bases, 9 bases remained unmatched. Germline CDR1 is LGHDT and CDR2 is YNNKEL (reference sequence).

The chain joins TRBV2 to TRBJ1-4, with D possibly being TRBD1 (5 bases). V was trimmed by 9 bases and J by 7 bases, leaving 9 bases between them. The CDR3 is 11 residues long. Germline CDR1 reads SNHLY; CDR2 reads FYNNEI. The CDR3 DNA follows: TGTGCCAGGGGGGAAAGTGAAAAACTGTTTTTT. Translated, it gives CARGESEKLFF. The full variable domain, with the rest looked up from reference TRBV2 and TRBJ1-4, is EPEVTQTPSHQVTQMGQEVILRCVPISNHLYFYWYRQILGQKVEFLVSFYNNEISEKSEIFDDQFSVERPDGSNFTLKIRSTKLEDSAMYFCARGESEKLFFGSGTQLSVL.